Shown below are 18 T cell receptor beta chains from a single sample sequenced in a study of T cells in Graves' hyperthyroidism and ophthalmopathy (dated by TCRdb to the late 2010s). The method behind the library was multiplex PCR. Sequencing took place on an Illumina HiSeq 2000. The TCR beta CDR3 regions were amplified from the RNA transcripts. The first round of RT-PCR for the TCR CDR3 was performed with the HTBI primer set and the Qiagen OneStep RT-PCR kit. The raw public reads went through TCRdb reprocessing: fastp at Q25, MiXCR clone calling, in-frame beta chains kept. A single entry per CDR3 protein holds the most common genes and DNA from its merged rows. This sample holds hundreds of thousands of distinct CDR3 sequences; approximately 14% were observed only once. 9.5% to 13% of the sample goes to the ten largest clones. The material sequenced was blood. These receptors came from a woman aged 18-29 years with Graves' hyperthyroidism.

This clonotype has a count of ten or more. The rearrangement links TRBV3-1 to TRBJ2-5; 8 positions match TRBD2. Losses at the gene ends were 3 bases for V and 12 bases for J; bases not matched to a gene: 6. The CDR3 extends over 12 amino acids. The V gene's germline CDR1 is LGHDT and CDR2 YNNKEL (reference sequence). CDR3 sequence reads: CASSQAGGAEYF. CDR3 sequence (DNA): TGTGCCAGCAGCCAGGCCGGGGGGGCGGAGTACTTC.

This clonotype was seen more than once but under ten times. A read error is likely, as this CDR3 ends without the conserved phenylalanine or tryptophan. The chain carries TRBV9 and TRBJ1-3, with a possible D match to TRBD1 (5 bases). Looked up from germline, CDR1 is SGDLS and CDR2 is YYNGEE. The CDR3 is 15 residues long. V lost 3 bases to trimming and J lost 1 base, with 11 bases between them. CDR3 loop: CASSGEAGSGNTIYL. The CDR3 bases are TGTGCCAGCAGCGGGGAGGCAGGGTCTGGAAACACCATATATCTT.

A single count supports this clonotype. CDR3 residues: CSATLAGGRTGELFF. CDR3 DNA: TGCAGTGCTACGTTAGCGGGAGGGCGCACCGGGGAGCTGTTTTTT. V is TRBV20-1 and J is TRBJ2-2; 11 nucleotides agree with TRBD2. There are 15 residues in the CDR3. In germline, CDR1 is DFQATT, CDR2 SNEGSKA (reference sequence). The ends lost 4 bases at V and 4 bases at J; junction bases unmatched: 5.

This clonotype has at least ten counts. The chain links TRBV10-3 to TRBJ2-7; D might be TRBD2 (6 bases). Looked up from germline, CDR1 is ENHRY and CDR2 is SYGVKD. This CDR3 is 13 amino acids long. V lost 8 bases, J lost 2 bases, and 13 bases lay in between. CDR3 residues: CAIGSGLPYEQYF. CDR3 nucleotide sequence: TGTGCCATCGGAAGCGGGCTTCCCTACGAGCAGTACTTC.

This clonotype has a handful of counts. The chain carries TRBV20-1 and TRBJ1-5; D gene unclear. Germline CDR1 and CDR2: DFQATT and SNEGSKA (reference sequence). The CDR3 has 15 residues. Trimming stripped 3 bases from V and 3 bases from J, with 15 bases between. The CDR3 bases are TGCAGTGCTAGGGCCACTCAGGAGTACAATCAGCCCCAGCATTTT. It encodes CSARATQEYNQPQHF.

This clonotype appeared many times. CDR3 protein: CASADRGQNTEAFF. DNA of the CDR3: TGTGCCAGCGCAGACAGGGGTCAGAACACTGAAGCTTTCTTT. The chain combines TRBV5-6 with TRBJ1-1; TRBD1 aligns across 8 bases. Looked up from germline, CDR1 is SGHDT and CDR2 is YYEEEE. The CDR3 is 14 amino acids. V lost 7 bases and J lost 1; bases outside the gene matches: 6. Full variable domain (missing parts from reference TRBV5-6 and TRBJ1-1): DAGVTQSPTHLIKTRGQQVTLRCSPKSGHDTVSWYQQALGQGPQFIFQYYEEEERQRGNFPDRFSGHQFPNYSSELNVNALLLGDSALYLCASADRGQNTEAFFGQGTRLTVV.

This rearrangement joins TRBV29-1 to TRBJ1-5; unclear D gene. Germline V gene lookup returns CDR1 SQVTM and CDR2 ANQGSEA. Deletions cut 3 bases from V and 11 bases from J, with 14 bases between. This CDR3 comprises 12 residues. The CDR3 loop is CSVDEGPGAQHF. The CDR3 nucleotides read TGCAGCGTTGACGAGGGTCCCGGAGCCCAGCATTTT.

In this sample, this clonotype turned up many times. CDR3 residues: CASSTGTAYEQYF. The CDR3 bases are TGTGCCAGCTCAACCGGGACAGCCTACGAGCAGTACTTC. The gene calls are TRBV5-6 and TRBJ2-7, with 7 bases identical to TRBD1. The V gene end was trimmed by 7 bases and the J gene end by 2 bases; junction bases not matched to a gene: 6. Germline-derived CDR1 and CDR2 are SGHDT and YYEEEE. The CDR3 covers 13 residues.

There are many counts of this clonotype. The gene calls are TRBV20-1 and TRBJ2-7, with 11 bases lining up with TRBD2. CDR1 DFQATT and CDR2 SNEGSKA come from the germline V gene (reference sequence). The length of the CDR3 is 15 residues. The V gene end was trimmed by 4 bases and the J gene end by 2 bases; junction bases not matched to a gene: 7. The CDR3 nucleotides read TGCAGTGCTATAGACGGGACTAGCGGACCCTACGAGCAGTACTTC. This sequence encodes CSAIDGTSGPYEQYF.

This clonotype was counted between two and nine times. The chain combines TRBV20-1 with TRBJ1-1; D not certain. The germline CDR1 and CDR2 sequences are DFQATT and SNEGSKA (reference sequence). CDR3 length equals 11 residues. Trimming stripped 7 bases from V and 4 bases from J, with 10 bases between. Here the CDR3 DNA reads TGCAGTGTGCTCTGGGGCACTGAAGCTTTCTTT. It translates to CSVLWGTEAFF.

This chain connects TRBV18 to TRBJ2-1; 7 bases are shared with TRBD2. J was trimmed by 8 bases and V by 5 bases; bases with no gene match: 12. CDR3 length: 15 residues. Germline V gene data show CDR1 as KGHSH and CDR2 as LQKENI. DNA for the CDR3: TGTGCCAGCTCAGATACGGCAGCCCGGGGGGATGAGCAGTTCTTC. This sequence encodes CASSDTAARGDEQFF.

This clonotype was found a few times. The genes are TRBV20-1 and TRBJ2-7; 8 bases agree with TRBD1. J was trimmed by 2 bases and V by 8 bases; bases with no gene match: 11. The CDR3 length is 14 residues. CDR1 and CDR2 (germline): DFQATT, SNEGSKA (reference sequence). CDR3 sequence reads: CSTPFGDRPYEQYF. The CDR3 DNA sequence: TGCAGTACTCCCTTCGGGGACAGGCCCTACGAGCAGTACTTC.

Only a few counts were recorded for this clonotype. The rearrangement uses TRBV20-1 and TRBJ2-5; D unresolved. CDR3 size: 15 residues. Trimming cost V 3 bases and J 1 base, with 15 bases left between them. Germline assignment: CDR1 DFQATT and CDR2 SNEGSKA (reference sequence). CDR3: CSASWVRRFQETQYF. The CDR3, as DNA: TGCAGTGCTAGTTGGGTCAGGCGATTCCAAGAGACCCAGTACTTC.

This clonotype was counted ten times or more. The chain links TRBV27 to TRBJ1-2, with D maybe TRBD1 (5 bases). Trimming left V 6 bases short and J 4 bases short, with 18 bases between. CDR3 size: 15 residues. The germline gives CDR1 MNHEY, CDR2 SMNVEV (reference sequence). The CDR3 DNA sequence: TGTGCCAGCAGCCCTACCCAGGGCTGGCTCTATGGCTACACCTTC. As protein: CASSPTQGWLYGYTF.

This clonotype was picked up many times. The V and J genes are TRBV28 and TRBJ2-7, with 7 bases aligning to TRBD1. Germline-derived CDR1 and CDR2 are MDHEN and SYDVKM. The J segment lost 7 bases and the V segment lost 5 bases, leaving 5 bases of the junction unmatched. The CDR3 has 12 amino acids. The CDR3 sequence is CASSPTGEEQYF. The CDR3 nucleotides are TGTGCCAGCAGTCCCACAGGGGAAGAGCAGTACTTC.

At least ten counts were recorded for this clonotype. Mismatch with germline at one junction end may stem from a read error. V and J are TRBV20-1 and TRBJ2-3, with TRBD2 matching over 9 bases. The CDR3 runs to 13 residues. Germline CDR1 and CDR2: DFQATT and SNEGSKA (reference sequence). This CDR3 reads CSANSGSTDTQYF. The CDR3 coding sequence is TGCAGTGCTAATAGCGGGAGCACGGATACGCAGTATTTT.

The CDR3 protein is CASRTGHSYEQYF. In DNA, the CDR3 is TGTGCCAGTAGGACAGGCCATTCCTACGAGCAGTACTTC. The V gene is TRBV19, the J gene TRBJ2-7; D may be TRBD1 (6 bases). The CDR3 length is 13 residues. Looked up from germline, CDR1 is LNHDA and CDR2 is SQIVND (reference sequence). The ends were cut back, 6 bases at V and 1 base at J, with 10 bases in the middle.

The CDR3, as DNA: TGTGCCAGCAGCCCCGGACTGGGGGACTCCTACAATGAGCAGTTCTTC. Translated, it gives CASSPGLGDSYNEQFF. This chain links TRBV7-9 with TRBJ2-1; D could derive from TRBD1 or TRBD2 (5 bases each). CDR1 and CDR2 from the germline V gene are SEHNR and FQNEAQ (reference sequence). Deletions cut 5 bases from V and 0 bases from J, with 14 bases between. The CDR3 totals 16 residues.